The 5 T cell receptor beta chains presented below share a single source sample, sequenced in a study of cytomegalovirus exposure and HLA in healthy donors. Use of 60 Vbeta and 13 Jbeta primers characterized the PCR. Sequencing used immunoSEQ multiplex PCR; TCRdb keeps in-frame clones, though not all of them. This sample has some 130,000 clones, with around 80% found just once. The sequencing input was PBMCs. These receptors were collected from a young man in good health and CMV-seronegative.

The chain employs TRBV2 and TRBJ2-7; a weak D match, TRBD1 (5 bases). This CDR3 has 15 amino acids. V lost 2 bases and J 1 base, leaving 12 bases between the germline ends. Germline V gene data show CDR1 as SNHLY and CDR2 as FYNNEI. CDR3 DNA sequence: TGTGCCAGCAGTGAACGGTCAGGGTGGTCCTACGAGCAGTACTTC. It translates to CASSERSGWSYEQYF.

The J gene is TRBJ1-3, the V gene TRBV29-1, with D hard to call. V was clipped by 6 bases and J by 0 bases, with 12 bases between them. The germline CDR1 and CDR2 sequences are SQVTM and ANQGSEA. This CDR3 has 14 amino acids. In nucleotides, the CDR3 is TGCAGCGTCGAGGCGGTTCTCTCTGGAAACACCATATATTTT. Amino acid sequence: CSVEAVLSGNTIYF.

This chain uses TRBV28 with TRBJ2-7; weak D call: TRBD2 (6 bases). The CDR3 loop spans 15 amino acids. Germline CDR1 and CDR2: MDHEN and SYDVKM. V gave up 3 bases and J gave up 1 base, with 13 bases separating them. The CDR3 loop is CASSFFAGPSYEQYF. The DNA of the CDR3 is TGTGCCAGCAGTTTCTTTGCGGGGCCTTCCTACGAGCAGTACTTC.

This clone has a handful of counts. At one boundary the junction diverges from the germline segment, which might be a read error. The chain employs TRBV4-2 and TRBJ1-1, with a tentative D call TRBD1 (5 bases). The CDR3 runs 15 residues. The germline gives CDR1 LGHNA, CDR2 YNFKEQ. Here the CDR3 DNA reads TGTGCCAGCAACCAAGATAGACAGTTGAACACTGAAGCTTTCTTT. Its protein is CASNQDRQLNTEAFF.

The chain employs TRBV7-6 and TRBJ2-3, with D maybe TRBD1 (6 bases). Trimming took off 1 base at V and 4 bases at J, with 6 bases between the two ends. The germline gives CDR1 SGHVS, CDR2 FNYEAQ. The CDR3 extends over 13 amino acids. DNA for the CDR3: TGTGCCAGCAGCTTAGGACAGGCAGATACGCAGTATTTT. This translates into CASSLGQADTQYF. The full variable domain, rest sourced from reference TRBV7-6 and TRBJ2-3, is GAGVSQSPRYKVTKRGQDVALRCDPISGHVSLYWYRQALGQGPEFLTYFNYEAQQDKSGLPNDRFSAERPEGSISTLTIQRTEQRDSAMYRCASSLGQADTQYFGPGTRLTVL.